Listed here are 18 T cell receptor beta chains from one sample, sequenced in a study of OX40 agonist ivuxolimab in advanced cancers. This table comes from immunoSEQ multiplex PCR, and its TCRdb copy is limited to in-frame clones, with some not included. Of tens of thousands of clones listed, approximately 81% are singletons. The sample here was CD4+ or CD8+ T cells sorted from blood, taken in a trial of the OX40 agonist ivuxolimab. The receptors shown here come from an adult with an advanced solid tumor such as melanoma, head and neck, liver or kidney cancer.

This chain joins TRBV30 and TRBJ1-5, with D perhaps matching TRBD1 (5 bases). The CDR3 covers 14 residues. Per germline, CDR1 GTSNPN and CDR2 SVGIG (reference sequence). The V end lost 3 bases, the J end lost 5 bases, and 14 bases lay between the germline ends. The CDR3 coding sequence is TGTGCCTGGAGGGGGGTAACCGGAGATCAGCCCCAGCATTTT. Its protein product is CAWRGVTGDQPQHF.

For the CDR3, the DNA is TGTGCCAGCAGCCCCCGTCAAGGGGGCGAGCAGTACTTC. Protein sequence: CASSPRQGGEQYF. The chain carries TRBV7-2 and TRBJ2-7, with D possibly TRBD1 on 6 matching bases. Deletions cut 5 bases from V and 6 bases from J, with 14 bases between. Looked up from germline, CDR1 is SGHTA and CDR2 is FQGNSA. The CDR3 spans 13 residues.

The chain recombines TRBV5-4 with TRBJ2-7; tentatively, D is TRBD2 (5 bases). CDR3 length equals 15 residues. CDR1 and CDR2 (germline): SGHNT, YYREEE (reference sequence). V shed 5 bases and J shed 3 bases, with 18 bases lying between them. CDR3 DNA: TGTGCCAGCAGTACGCTTGGGAGTGCGATCTACGAGCAGTACTTC. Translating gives CASSTLGSAIYEQYF.

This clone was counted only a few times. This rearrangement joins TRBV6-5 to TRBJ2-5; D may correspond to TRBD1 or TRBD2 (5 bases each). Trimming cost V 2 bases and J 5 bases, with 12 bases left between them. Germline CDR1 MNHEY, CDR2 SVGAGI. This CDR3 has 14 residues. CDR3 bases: TGTGCCAGCAGTTACACCACTAGACAGGAGACCCAGTACTTC. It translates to CASSYTTRQETQYF.

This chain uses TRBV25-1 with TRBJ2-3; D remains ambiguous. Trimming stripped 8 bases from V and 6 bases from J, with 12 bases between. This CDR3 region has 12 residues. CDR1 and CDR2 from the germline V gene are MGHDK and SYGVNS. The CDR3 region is CASGRSRDTQYF. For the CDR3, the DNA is TGTGCCAGCGGCCGCTCTCGCGATACGCAGTATTTT.

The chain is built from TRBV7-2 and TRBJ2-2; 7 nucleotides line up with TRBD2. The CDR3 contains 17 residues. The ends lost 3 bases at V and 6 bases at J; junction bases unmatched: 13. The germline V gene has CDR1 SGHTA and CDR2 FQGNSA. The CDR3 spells CASSFQPSGAIAGELFF. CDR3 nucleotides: TGTGCCAGCAGCTTTCAACCGAGCGGGGCCATAGCCGGGGAGCTGTTTTTT.

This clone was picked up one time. The CDR3 here is CASSLRQDNEQFF. As DNA, the CDR3 is TGTGCCAGCAGCTTACGGCAGGACAATGAGCAGTTCTTC. This chain connects TRBV7-2 to TRBJ2-1; D remains unclear. Per the germline V gene, CDR1 is SGHTA and CDR2 is FQGNSA. Trimming shortened V by 2 bases and J by 5 bases, and 7 bases separated the two germline ends. The CDR3 consists of 13 residues.

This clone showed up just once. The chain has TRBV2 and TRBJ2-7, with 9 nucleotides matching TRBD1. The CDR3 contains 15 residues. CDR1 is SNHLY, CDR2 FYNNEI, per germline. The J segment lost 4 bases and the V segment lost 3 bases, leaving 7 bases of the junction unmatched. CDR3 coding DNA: TGTGCCAGCAGTGATACGGGGACAGGGTATTACGAGCAGTACTTC. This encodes CASSDTGTGYYEQYF.

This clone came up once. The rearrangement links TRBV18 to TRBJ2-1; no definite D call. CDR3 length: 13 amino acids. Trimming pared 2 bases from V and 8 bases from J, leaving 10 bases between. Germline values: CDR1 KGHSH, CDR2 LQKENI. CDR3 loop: CASSPFTAYEQFF. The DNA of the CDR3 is TGTGCCAGCTCACCATTTACGGCCTATGAGCAGTTCTTC.

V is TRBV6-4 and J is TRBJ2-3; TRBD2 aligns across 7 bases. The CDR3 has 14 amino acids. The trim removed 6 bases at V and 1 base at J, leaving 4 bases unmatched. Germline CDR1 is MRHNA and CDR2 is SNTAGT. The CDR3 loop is CASRLSGGTDTQYF. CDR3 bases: TGTGCCAGCAGATTAAGCGGGGGCACAGATACGCAGTATTTT.

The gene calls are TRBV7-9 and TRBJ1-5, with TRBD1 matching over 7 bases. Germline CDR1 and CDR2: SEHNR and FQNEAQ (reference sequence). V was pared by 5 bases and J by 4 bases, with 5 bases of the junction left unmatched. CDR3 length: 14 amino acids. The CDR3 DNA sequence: TGTGCCAGCAGCCAGGGGGGGGGAAATCAGCCCCAGCATTTT. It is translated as CASSQGGGNQPQHF.

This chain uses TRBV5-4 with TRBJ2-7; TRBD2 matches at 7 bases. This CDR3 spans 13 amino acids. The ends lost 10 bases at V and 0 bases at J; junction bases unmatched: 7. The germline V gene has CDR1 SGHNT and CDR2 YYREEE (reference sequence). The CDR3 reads CAYRDYRSYEQYF. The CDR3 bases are TGTGCCTATAGGGACTACCGCTCCTACGAGCAGTACTTC.

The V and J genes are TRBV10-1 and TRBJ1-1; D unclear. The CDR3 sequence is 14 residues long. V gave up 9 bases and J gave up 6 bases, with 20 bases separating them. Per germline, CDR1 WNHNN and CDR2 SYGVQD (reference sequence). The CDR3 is CARAGDGSCPEAFF. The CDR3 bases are TGCGCCAGAGCAGGAGACGGGTCGTGTCCTGAAGCTTTCTTT.

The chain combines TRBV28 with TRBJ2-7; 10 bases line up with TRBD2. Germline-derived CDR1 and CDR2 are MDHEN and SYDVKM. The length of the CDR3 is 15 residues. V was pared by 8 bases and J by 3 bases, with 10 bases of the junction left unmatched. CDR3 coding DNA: TGTGCCAGCCACCAGACTAGCGGGTCAAGCTACGAGCAGTACTTC. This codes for CASHQTSGSSYEQYF. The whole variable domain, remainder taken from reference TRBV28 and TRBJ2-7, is DVKVTQSSRYLVKRTGEKVFLECVQDMDHENMFWYRQDPGLGLRLIYFSYDVKMKEKGDIPEGYSVSREKKERFSLILESASTNQTSMYLCASHQTSGSSYEQYFGPGTRLTVT.

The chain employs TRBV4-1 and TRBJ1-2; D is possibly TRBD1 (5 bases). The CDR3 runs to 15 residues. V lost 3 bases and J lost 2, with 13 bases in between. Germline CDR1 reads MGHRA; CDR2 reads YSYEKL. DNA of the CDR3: TGCGCCAGCAGCCATCCGCAGGCAGGGAACTATGGCTACACCTTC. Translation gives CASSHPQAGNYGYTF.

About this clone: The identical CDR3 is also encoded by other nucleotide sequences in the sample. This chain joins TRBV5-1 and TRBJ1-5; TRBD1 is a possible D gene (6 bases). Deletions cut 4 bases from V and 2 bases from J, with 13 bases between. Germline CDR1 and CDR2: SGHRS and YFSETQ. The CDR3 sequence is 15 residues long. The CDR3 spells CASSASGGRNQPQHF. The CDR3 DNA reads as TGCGCCAGCAGCGCCTCGGGGGGCCGCAATCAGCCCCAGCATTTT.

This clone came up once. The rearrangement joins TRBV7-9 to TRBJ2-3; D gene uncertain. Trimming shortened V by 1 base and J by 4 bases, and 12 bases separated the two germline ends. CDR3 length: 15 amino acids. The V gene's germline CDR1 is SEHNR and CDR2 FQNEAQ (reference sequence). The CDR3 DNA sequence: TGTGCCAGCAGCTTAGGTCCGTCGCCGGCAGATACGCAGTATTTT. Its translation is CASSLGPSPADTQYF.

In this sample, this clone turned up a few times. In DNA form, the CDR3 reads TGTGCCAGCAGCTTAGACGCGCAGGTGGGAGCTTTCTTT. This gives the protein CASSLDAQVGAFF. V usage is TRBV7-6 and J usage is TRBJ1-1; D is ambiguous. The CDR3 loop spans 13 amino acids. CDR1 and CDR2 from the germline V gene are SGHVS and FNYEAQ. Between the trimmed V and J ends, which lost 1 base and 10 bases, there was a span of 13 bases.